The T cell receptor beta chain described here comes from a study of shared clonotypes between healthy human individuals. Turning to this clone: What it recognizes is unknown.

The protocol was immunoSEQ multiplex PCR, while the TCRdb copy is restricted to in-frame clones and leaves out a portion. The profile shows about 1.1 million clones, around 78% of them singletons. Whole-study results and caveats: Clonotype sharing among the donors was expected to vary with sequencing depth.

This TCR was recovered from a man between 18 and 35 years old in good health. Some clones in this sample may be carry-over from other donors' samples. The sample comprised memory CD4+ T cells from PBMCs. Stated subset: CD45RA-negative fraction.

The CDR3 region is CASSPVAGGEQYF. Here the CDR3 DNA reads TGTGCCAGCAGCCCGGTGGCAGGGGGCGAGCAGTACTTC. This rearrangement joins TRBV11-3 to TRBJ2-7; 7 nucleotides align to TRBD1. This CDR3 comprises 13 residues. The ends lost 5 bases at V and 6 bases at J; junction bases unmatched: 7. CDR1 and CDR2 from the germline V gene are SGHNT and YENEEA.